This TCR beta chain comes out of a study of control samples from healthy donors and cancer patients. The protocol was immunoSEQ multiplex PCR, while the TCRdb copy is restricted to in-frame clones and leaves out a portion. The table includes 400,000 to 500,000 clones, around nine tenths detected once. This clone turned up a few times. Additional DNA sequences in this sample encode the identical CDR3. CDR1 SEHNR and CDR2 FQNEAQ come from the germline V gene (reference sequence). This CDR3 spans 14 amino acids. V dropped 5 bases and J dropped 4 bases, with 13 bases sitting between them. Input material: PBMCs. The sequence was collected from a man aged 40-49 years with head and neck cancer. This chain uses TRBV7-9 with TRBJ2-3; D unclear. In DNA form, the CDR3 reads TGTGCCAGCAGCCTGGGTCGAGGCGCAGATACGCAGTATTTT. Its translation: CASSLGRGADTQYF. Based on the CDR3 plus reference TRBV7-9 and TRBJ2-3, the full variable domain is DTGVSQNPRHKITKRGQNVTFRCDPISEHNRLYWYRQTLGQGPEFLTYFQNEAQLEKSRLLSDRFSAERPKGSFSTLEIQRTEQGDSAMYLCASSLGRGADTQYFGPGTRLTVL.